The present entry profiles one TCR beta chain with its context. This clonotype was counted a few times. Its binding antigen is unknown. Base quality data are lacking; no much larger clone is found one base away. This entry is derived from a study of blood T cells in healthy people across ages (dated by TCRdb to 2015 to 2017). Broadly, across the study: In model experiments, template switching captured about one uniquely barcoded TCR beta cDNA molecule for every two T cells. The study measured age-related changes in TCR beta repertoire diversity using deep sequencing normalized with unique cDNA molecular identifiers. Four age groups were formed from the donors: young (average roughly 15 years), middle-aged (less than 40), aged (about 68) and long-lived (more than 75). To avoid experimental bias, donors of different ages were randomly spread across the sequencing lanes. For two donors (one aged 18 to 30 and one aged 80 or older), the study analyzed two additional independent replicas of 1 million unique cDNA reads from the same blood draw.

The CDR3 starts with the cysteine, ends with the phenylalanine, and has 15 residues. The read is trimmed to its CDR3 DNA, 45 bases read in frame from base 1. CDR1 MNHEY and CDR2 SVGAGI are derived from the germline V gene. V loses 5 bases of germline sequence and J loses 1 base, and the interval between the two ends is 13 bases. The donors were a few dozen Caucasian individuals from Russia, aged 6 to 90 years, who were systemically healthy. Each donor gave 8 to 10 milliliters of peripheral blood, drawn into EDTA-treated Vacutainer tubes. Ficoll-Paque density-gradient centrifugation was used to isolate PBMCs, with at least 6 million per sample. Trizol reagent was used to extract total RNA from the PBMCs, yielding at least 5 micrograms per sample. For every donor, an aliquot of PBMCs went through flow cytometry to measure the percentages of naive CD45RAhigh/CD27high T cells. Library method: 5' RACE. Sequencer: Illumina HiSeq 2500. A second 7 to 11 cycle PCR used a sample-barcoded 5' primer and a J-beta primer mix. A template-switch 5' adaptor carrying 12 random nucleotides introduced a unique molecular identifier onto each TCR beta cDNA molecule. Each sample yielded at least 3 million CDR3-containing paired-end reads. The Mint cDNA synthesis kit, primed by a TRBC-specific oligonucleotide, was used to synthesize first-strand cDNA from all RNA. Following uracil-DNA glycosylase treatment, a first 18-cycle PCR with universal primers M1SS and BC2_uni_R was performed on all cDNA. As for how the authors treated the data: Normalization of each sample was performed by random selection of 1 million high-quality reads, each carrying a distinct molecular identifier. Instead of being binned into consensus sequences, reads with shared molecular identifiers were discarded. MiTCR, run with a Q25 quality threshold and the strictest error-elimination algorithm, handled CDR3 identification, clonotype clustering and error correction. A nonparametric unseen species model with Euler transformation was used to estimate lower-bound total TCR beta diversity. TCRdb trimmed public reads at Q25 via fastp, called clones via MiXCR and kept in-frame beta chains. Rows with one shared CDR3 protein collapse into an entry with the most common genes and DNA. These V and J calls derive from TCRdb rather than the authors' analysis. The sample profile shows some 1.5 million distinct CDR3 sequences; roughly 28% of them were found once. The ten largest make up over 7% of the sample.

The full study reports these points: Donor CMV infection status was unknown, potentially confounding age-related changes in expanded clonotypes. Estimates of total diversity based on one million sequenced T cells were regarded as lower bounds and as underestimates. As age increased, observed TCR beta diversity per million T cells dropped in a roughly linear way, and a significant reduction was already evident by age 40. There was a strong correlation between observed TCR beta diversity and the percentage of naive T cells measured by flow cytometry. Since profiling was done on bulk unsorted PBMCs, naive and antigen-experienced compartments could not be conclusively compared. The long-lived group showed more naive CD4+ T cells, fewer expanded clones and increased TCR diversity than the aged group, suggesting age selection.

The rearranged segments are TRBV6-5 and TRBJ2-3, and the D gene may be TRBD2, 6 bases matching. Sequencing was performed on blood. This sequence originates from a young woman in good health. CDR3 reads: CASSPGLPGTDTQYF. The DNA sequence follows: TGTGCCAGCAGTCCGGGACTTCCTGGCACAGATACGCAGTATTTT.